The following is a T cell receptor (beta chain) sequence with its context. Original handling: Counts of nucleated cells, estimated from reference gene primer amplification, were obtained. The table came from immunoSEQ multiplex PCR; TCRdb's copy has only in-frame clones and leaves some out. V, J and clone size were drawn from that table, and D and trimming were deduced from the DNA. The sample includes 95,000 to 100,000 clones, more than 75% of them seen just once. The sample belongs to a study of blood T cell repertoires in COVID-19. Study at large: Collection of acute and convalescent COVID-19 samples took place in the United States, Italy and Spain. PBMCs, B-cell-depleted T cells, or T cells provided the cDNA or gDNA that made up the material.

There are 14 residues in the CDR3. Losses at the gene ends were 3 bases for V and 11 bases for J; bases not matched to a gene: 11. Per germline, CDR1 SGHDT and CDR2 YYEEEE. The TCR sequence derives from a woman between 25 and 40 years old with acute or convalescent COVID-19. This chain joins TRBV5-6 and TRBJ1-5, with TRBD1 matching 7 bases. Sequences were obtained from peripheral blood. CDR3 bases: TGTGCCAGCAGCTCCGGGACAGACATCGCGGCCCAGCATTTT. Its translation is CASSSGTDIAAQHF. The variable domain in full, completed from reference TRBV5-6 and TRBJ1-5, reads DAGVTQSPTHLIKTRGQQVTLRCSPKSGHDTVSWYQQALGQGPQFIFQYYEEEERQRGNFPDRFSGHQFPNYSSELNVNALLLGDSALYLCASSSGTDIAAQHFGDGTRLSIL.